The entry below describes one TCR beta chain. The method was immunoSEQ multiplex PCR; TCRdb's version includes in-frame clones alone and lacks a portion of them. The table includes thousands of clones, roughly 80% detected once. The germline gives CDR1 LGHDT, CDR2 YNNKEL (reference sequence). Between the trimmed V and J ends, which lost 0 bases and 3 bases, there was a span of 20 bases. This CDR3 region has 18 residues. This sample was included in a study of control samples from healthy donors and cancer patients. The sequence came from a female donor with melanoma. V usage is TRBV3-1 (or the pseudogene TRBV3-2) and J usage is TRBJ1-2, with D perhaps TRBD1 (6 bases). Material: formalin-fixed, paraffin-embedded tissue. The CDR3 spells CASSQDLFVLGTHYGYTF. The CDR3 region has the DNA TGTGCCAGCAGCCAAGATCTTTTCGTTTTGGGGACACACTATGGCTACACCTTC.